The clone carrying this T cell receptor beta chain was counted between two and nine times. These data belong to a study of blood T cell repertoires in COVID-19. Study-level background: Specimens from acute and convalescent COVID-19 originated in the United States, Italy and Spain. Nucleic acid was either cDNA or gDNA, and it came from T cells, B-cell-depleted T cells, or PBMCs.

The data were produced by immunoSEQ multiplex PCR, yet TCRdb's version contains in-frame clones alone and is incomplete. The sample carries approximately 230,000 clones, around 82% recorded once. Trimming took 6 bases from V and 10 from J, leaving 15 bases between them. Germline loops: CDR1 MDHEN, CDR2 SYDVKM. The length of the CDR3 is 13 residues. The rearrangement links TRBV28 to TRBJ1-4; D is perhaps TRBD1 (5 bases). The sequenced material came from peripheral blood. This clonotype was sampled from a woman over 75 with active or convalescent COVID-19. The CDR3 loop reads CASRQAHPTKLFF. The CDR3 nucleotides are TGTGCCAGCAGACAGGCCCACCCGACAAAACTGTTTTTT.